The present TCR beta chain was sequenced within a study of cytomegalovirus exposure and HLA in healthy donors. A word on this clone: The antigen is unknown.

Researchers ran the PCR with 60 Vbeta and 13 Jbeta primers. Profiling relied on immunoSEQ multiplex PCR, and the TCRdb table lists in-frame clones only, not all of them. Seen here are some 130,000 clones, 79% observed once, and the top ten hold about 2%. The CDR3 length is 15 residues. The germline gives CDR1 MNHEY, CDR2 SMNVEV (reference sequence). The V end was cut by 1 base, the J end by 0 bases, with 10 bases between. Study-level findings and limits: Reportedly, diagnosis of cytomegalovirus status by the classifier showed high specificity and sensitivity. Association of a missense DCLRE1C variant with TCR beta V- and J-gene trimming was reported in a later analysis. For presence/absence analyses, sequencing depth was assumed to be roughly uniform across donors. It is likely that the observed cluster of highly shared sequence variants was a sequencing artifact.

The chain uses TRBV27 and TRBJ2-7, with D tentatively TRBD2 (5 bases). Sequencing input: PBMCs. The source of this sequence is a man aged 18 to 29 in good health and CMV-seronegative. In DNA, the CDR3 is TGTGCCAGCAGTTTATTCCTGGGGAGCTCCTACGAGCAGTACTTC. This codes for CASSLFLGSSYEQYF.